Sequencing of this TCR beta chain was carried out in a study of blood T cell repertoires in COVID-19. Across the whole study: T cells, B-cell-depleted T cells, or PBMCs supplied cDNA or gDNA.

In the original analysis: Reference gene primer amplification in the assay estimated nucleated cell counts. Libraries were prepared by immunoSEQ multiplex PCR; TCRdb keeps only in-frame clonotypes and omits some of them. V and J calls and clone size are given by that table; D and trimming were obtained from the DNA. The sample carries 360,000 or so clones, around 90% recorded once. Germline V lookup: CDR1 ENHRY, CDR2 SYGVKD. The CDR3 extends over 15 amino acids. Trimming took 6 bases from V and 6 from J; bases not matched to a gene: 10. The sample comprised peripheral blood. The J gene is TRBJ1-5, the V gene TRBV10-3, with 8 bases lining up with TRBD1. The receptor comes from a young man with active or convalescent COVID-19. CDR3 DNA sequence: TGTGCCATCAGCCCGACAGGGGAAACGAGTCAGCCCCAGCATTTT. Translation gives CAISPTGETSQPQHF.